A selection of T cell receptor beta chains follows, all from one sample in a study. TCRdb recomputed calls from the RT-PCR reads with MiXCR, one row per CDR3 protein. This table holds around 700,000 distinct CDR3 sequences, 12% to 15% found once. Sequenced material: memory CD4+ T cells from blood. All receptors derive from a female donor in good health, serving as a healthy control. Both conserved end residues are part of each CDR3. The D gene is left open where the match is weak. Size is omitted from some rows. Given values are once, few, many or a class for expanded clones.

clone_size: many; j_call: TRBJ2-7; d_call: TRBD1; v_call: TRBV20-1; cdr3_nt: TGCAGTGCTAGAGCGACAGGGAGAGAGCAGTACTTC; cdr3_aa: CSARATGREQYF
clone_size: few; j_call: TRBJ2-3; d_call: TRBD1; v_call: TRBV7-2; cdr3_nt: TGTGCCAGCAGCAGTCCCGGGACAGCGAGAGATACGCAGTATTTT; cdr3_aa: CASSSPGTARDTQYF
clone_size: many; j_call: TRBJ2-1; d_call: .; v_call: TRBV10-3; cdr3_nt: TGTGCCACTTCGCCCGTCTTGGAGTCACTACAGTTCTTC; cdr3_aa: CATSPVLESLQFF
clone_size: .; j_call: TRBJ2-1; d_call: TRBD2; v_call: TRBV14; cdr3_nt: TGTGCCAGCAGCCAAGTGGCGGGAGCGATCTACAATGAGCAGTTCTTC; cdr3_aa: CASSQVAGAIYNEQFF
clone_size: .; j_call: TRBJ2-3; d_call: TRBD2; v_call: TRBV11-3; cdr3_nt: TGTGCCAGCAGCTTAGGATTGACTAGCGGGAGTGGAGATACGCAGTATTTT; cdr3_aa: CASSLGLTSGSGDTQYF
clone_size: .; j_call: TRBJ2-5; d_call: .; v_call: TRBV28; cdr3_nt: TGTGCCAGCCACCCTGCCCTTGGAGAAGAGACCCAGTACTTC; cdr3_aa: CASHPALGEETQYF
clone_size: many; j_call: TRBJ2-1; d_call: TRBD2; v_call: TRBV6-2/TRBV6-3; cdr3_nt: TGTGCCAGCGTAGCGGGAGGGACACACAATGAGCAGTTCTTC; cdr3_aa: CASVAGGTHNEQFF
clone_size: many; j_call: TRBJ1-5; d_call: TRBD1; v_call: TRBV7-2; cdr3_nt: TGTGCCAGCAGCCCAGGGGGCTTGGGAAGCAATCAGCCCCAGCATTTT; cdr3_aa: CASSPGGLGSNQPQHF
clone_size: .; j_call: TRBJ2-6; d_call: .; v_call: TRBV28; cdr3_nt: TGTGCCAGCTCCCCCCTTCAGATATCTGGGGCCAACGTCCTGACTTTC; cdr3_aa: CASSPLQISGANVLTF
clone_size: .; j_call: TRBJ2-2; d_call: .; v_call: TRBV9; cdr3_nt: TGTGCCAGCAGCGTCGGGACCACCCGGAACACCGGGGAGCTGTTTTTT; cdr3_aa: CASSVGTTRNTGELFF
clone_size: .; j_call: TRBJ2-6; d_call: .; v_call: TRBV5-1; cdr3_nt: TGCGCCAGCAGCTTGGAAGTAGGCTCTGGGGCCAACGTCCTGACTTTC; cdr3_aa: CASSLEVGSGANVLTF
clone_size: .; j_call: TRBJ2-5; d_call: TRBD2; v_call: TRBV5-4; cdr3_nt: TGTGCCAGCAGCCGCCAGGAGGCGGGAGGGGAGACCCAGTACTTC; cdr3_aa: CASSRQEAGGETQYF